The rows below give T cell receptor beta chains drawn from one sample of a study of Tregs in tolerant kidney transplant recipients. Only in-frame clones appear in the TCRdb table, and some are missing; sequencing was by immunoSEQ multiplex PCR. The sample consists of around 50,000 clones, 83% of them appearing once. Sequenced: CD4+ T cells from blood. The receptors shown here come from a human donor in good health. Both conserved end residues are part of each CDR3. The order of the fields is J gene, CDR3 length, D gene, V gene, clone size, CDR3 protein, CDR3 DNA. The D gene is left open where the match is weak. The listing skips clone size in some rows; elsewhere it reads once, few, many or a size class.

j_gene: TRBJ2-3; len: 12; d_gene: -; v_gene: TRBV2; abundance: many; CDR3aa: CASMGPTDTQYF; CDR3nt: TGTGCCAGCATGGGGCCCACAGATACGCAGTATTTT
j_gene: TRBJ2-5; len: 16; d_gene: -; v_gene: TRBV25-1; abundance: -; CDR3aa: CASSEYRQGPPETQYF; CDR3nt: TGTGCCAGCAGTGAATATAGGCAGGGCCCCCCAGAGACCCAGTACTTC
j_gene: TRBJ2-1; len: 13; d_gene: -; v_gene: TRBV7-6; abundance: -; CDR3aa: CASSKTDDNEQFF; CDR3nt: TGTGCCAGCAGCAAGACGGACGACAATGAGCAGTTCTTC
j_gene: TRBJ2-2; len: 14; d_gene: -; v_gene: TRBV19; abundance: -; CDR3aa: CASRWQLNTGELFF; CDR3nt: TGTGCCAGTAGGTGGCAGTTGAACACCGGGGAGCTGTTTTTT
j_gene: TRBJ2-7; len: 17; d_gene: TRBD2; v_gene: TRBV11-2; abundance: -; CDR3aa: CASSAEAGGADPWEQYF; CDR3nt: TGTGCCAGCAGCGCGGAAGCGGGAGGAGCGGACCCTTGGGAGCAGTACTTC
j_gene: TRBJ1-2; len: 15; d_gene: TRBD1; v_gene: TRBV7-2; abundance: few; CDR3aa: CASSFKAGQGHGYTF; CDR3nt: TGTGCCAGCAGCTTCAAGGCCGGACAGGGGCATGGCTACACCTTC
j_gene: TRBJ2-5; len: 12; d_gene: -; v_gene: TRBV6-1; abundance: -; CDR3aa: CASSEPGSSQYF; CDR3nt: TGTGCCAGCAGCGAACCGGGGTCGTCCCAGTACTTC
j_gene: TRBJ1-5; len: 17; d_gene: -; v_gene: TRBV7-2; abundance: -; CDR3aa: CASSLGHSKWSNQPQHF; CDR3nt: TGTGCCAGCAGCTTGGGGCACTCCAAATGGAGCAATCAGCCCCAGCATTTT
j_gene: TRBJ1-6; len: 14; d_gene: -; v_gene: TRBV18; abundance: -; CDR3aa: CASSLSLYNSPLHF; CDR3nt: TGTGCCAGCTCACTTAGCCTCTATAATTCACCCCTCCACTTT
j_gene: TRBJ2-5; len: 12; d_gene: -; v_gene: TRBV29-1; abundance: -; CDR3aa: CSGRGGGETQYF; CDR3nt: TGCAGCGGTAGGGGTGGAGGAGAGACCCAGTACTTC
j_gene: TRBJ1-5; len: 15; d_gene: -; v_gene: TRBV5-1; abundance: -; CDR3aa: CASSFGLGSNQPQHF; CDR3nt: TGCGCCAGCAGTTTTGGACTGGGGAGCAATCAGCCCCAGCATTTT
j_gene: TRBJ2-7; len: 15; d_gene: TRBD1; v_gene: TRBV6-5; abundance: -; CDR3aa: CASRPPGQGTHEQYF; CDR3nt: TGTGCCAGCAGGCCTCCGGGACAGGGTACGCACGAGCAGTACTTC
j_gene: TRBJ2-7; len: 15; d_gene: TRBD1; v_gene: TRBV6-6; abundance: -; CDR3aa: CASSQGQVPPYEQYF; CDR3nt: TGTGCCAGCAGTCAGGGACAGGTCCCCCCCTACGAGCAGTACTTC
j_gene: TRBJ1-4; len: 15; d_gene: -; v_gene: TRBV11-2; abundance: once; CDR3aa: CASSRQRSTNEKLFF; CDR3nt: TGTGCCAGCAGCAGACAGCGGTCCACTAATGAAAAACTGTTTTTT
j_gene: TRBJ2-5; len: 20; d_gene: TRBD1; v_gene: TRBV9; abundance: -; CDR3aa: CASSARRRDRGSGSQETQYF; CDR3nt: TGTGCCAGCAGCGCAAGACGCAGGGACAGGGGGAGCGGTTCCCAAGAGACCCAGTACTTC
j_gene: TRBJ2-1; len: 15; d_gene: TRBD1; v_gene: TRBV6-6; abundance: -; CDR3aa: CASSYRGQVYNEQFF; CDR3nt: TGTGCCAGCAGTTATAGGGGACAGGTATACAATGAGCAGTTCTTC
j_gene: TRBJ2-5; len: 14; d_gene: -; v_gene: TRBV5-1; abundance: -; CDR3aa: CASRPEGESGTQYF; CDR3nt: TGCGCCAGCAGGCCCGAGGGAGAATCCGGGACCCAGTACTTC
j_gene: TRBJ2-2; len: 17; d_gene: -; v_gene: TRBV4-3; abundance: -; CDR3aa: CASSQVSPGINTGELFF; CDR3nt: TGCGCCAGCAGCCAGGTGTCCCCAGGGATAAACACCGGGGAGCTGTTTTTT
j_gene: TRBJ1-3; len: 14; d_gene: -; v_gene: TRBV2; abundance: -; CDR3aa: CASSFLGNGNTIYF; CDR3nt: TGTGCCAGCAGTTTCCTAGGGAATGGAAACACCATATATTTT
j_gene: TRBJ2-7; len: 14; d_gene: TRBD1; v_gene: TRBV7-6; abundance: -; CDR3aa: CASSSDDRGYEQYF; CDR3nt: TGTGCCAGCAGCTCCGATGACAGGGGCTACGAGCAGTACTTC
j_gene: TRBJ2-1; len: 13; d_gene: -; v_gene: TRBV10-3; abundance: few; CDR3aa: CAIAWGSDNEQFF; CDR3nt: TGTGCCATTGCCTGGGGGAGCGACAATGAGCAGTTCTTC
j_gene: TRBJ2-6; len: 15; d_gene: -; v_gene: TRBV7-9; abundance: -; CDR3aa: CASSPRGPGANVLTF; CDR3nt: TGTGCCAGCAGCCCCAGGGGCCCTGGGGCCAACGTCCTGACTTTC
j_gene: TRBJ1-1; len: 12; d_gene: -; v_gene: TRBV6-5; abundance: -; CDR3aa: CASCDKYTEAFF; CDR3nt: TGTGCCAGCTGTGACAAGTACACTGAAGCTTTCTTT
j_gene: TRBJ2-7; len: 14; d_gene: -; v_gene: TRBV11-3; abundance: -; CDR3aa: CASSLGPSSNEQYF; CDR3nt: TGTGCCAGCAGCTTAGGTCCTAGCTCGAACGAGCAGTACTTC
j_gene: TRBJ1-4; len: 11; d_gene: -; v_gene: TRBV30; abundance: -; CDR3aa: CARKTGEKLFF; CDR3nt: TGTGCCCGTAAAACGGGGGAAAAACTGTTTTTT
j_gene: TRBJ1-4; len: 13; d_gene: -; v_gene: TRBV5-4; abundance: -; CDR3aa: CATRKSTNEKLFF; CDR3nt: TGTGCCACTAGGAAGTCAACTAATGAAAAACTGTTTTTT
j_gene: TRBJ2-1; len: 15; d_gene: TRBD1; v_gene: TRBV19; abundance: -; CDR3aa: CASSTTGQGSNEQFF; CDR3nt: TGTGCCAGTAGTACCACGGGACAGGGGTCGAATGAGCAGTTCTTC
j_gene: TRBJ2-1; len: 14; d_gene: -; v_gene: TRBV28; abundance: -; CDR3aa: CASTVVPFNNEQFF; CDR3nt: TGTGCCAGCACCGTAGTTCCTTTTAACAATGAGCAGTTCTTC
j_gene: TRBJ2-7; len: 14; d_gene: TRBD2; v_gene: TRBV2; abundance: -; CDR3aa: CASNGLAGAYEQYF; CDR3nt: TGTGCCAGCAACGGACTAGCGGGAGCGTACGAGCAGTACTTC
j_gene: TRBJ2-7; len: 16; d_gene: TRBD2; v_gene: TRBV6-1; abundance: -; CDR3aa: CASSEAGSGVGGKQYF; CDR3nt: TGTGCCAGCAGTGAAGCGGGTAGCGGGGTTGGAGGCAAGCAGTACTTC
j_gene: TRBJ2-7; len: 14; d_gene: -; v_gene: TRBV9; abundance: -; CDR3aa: CASSVAARDYEQYF; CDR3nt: TGTGCCAGCAGCGTAGCGGCTCGAGACTACGAGCAGTACTTC
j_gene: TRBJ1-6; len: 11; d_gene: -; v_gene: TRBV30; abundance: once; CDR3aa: CAWSGREVLHF; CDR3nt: TGTGCCTGGTCCGGCAGGGAGGTCCTCCACTTT
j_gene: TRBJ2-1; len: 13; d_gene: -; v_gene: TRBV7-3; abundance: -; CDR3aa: CASSPGLSDEQFF; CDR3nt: TGTGCCAGCAGCCCGGGACTCTCGGATGAGCAGTTCTTC
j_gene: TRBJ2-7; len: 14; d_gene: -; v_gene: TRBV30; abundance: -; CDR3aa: CAFDGGLASYEQYF; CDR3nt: TGTGCCTTCGACGGGGGCCTGGCGTCCTACGAGCAGTACTTC
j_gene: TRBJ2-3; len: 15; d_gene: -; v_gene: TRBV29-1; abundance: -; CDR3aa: CSVVDRSPLTDTQYF; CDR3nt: TGCAGCGTTGTCGATCGGTCACCCCTCACAGATACGCAGTATTTT
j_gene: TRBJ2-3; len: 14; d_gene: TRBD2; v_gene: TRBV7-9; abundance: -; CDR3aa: CASSLGAGRDTQYF; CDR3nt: TGTGCCAGCAGCTTAGGAGCGGGAAGAGATACGCAGTATTTT
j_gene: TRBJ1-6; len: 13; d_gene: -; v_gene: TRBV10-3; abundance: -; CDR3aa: CAIRDTYNSPLHF; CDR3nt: TGTGCCATCAGGGACACCTATAATTCACCCCTCCACTTT
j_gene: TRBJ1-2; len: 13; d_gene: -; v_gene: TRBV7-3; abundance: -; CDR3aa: CARSVVSIQGYTF; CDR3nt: TGTGCCAGAAGTGTAGTATCCATACAAGGCTACACCTTC
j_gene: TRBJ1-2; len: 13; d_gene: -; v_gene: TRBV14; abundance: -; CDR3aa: CASSQVGVGGYTF; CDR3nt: TGTGCCAGCAGCCAAGTTGGGGTTGGTGGCTACACCTTC